The clone carrying this T cell receptor (beta chain) was picked up one time. The antigen remains unidentified. With 5 bases removed from V and 0 bases from J, the gap between germline ends came to 8 bases. This CDR3 spans 14 amino acids. The germline CDR1 and CDR2 sequences are MDHEN and SYDVKM. This specimen belongs to a study of beta chain features in type 1 diabetes. The investigators reverse transcribed all of the isolated RNA, so they sequenced expressed TCRB transcripts. Read totals for stem cell-like memory T cell samples averaged roughly 960,000. The table came from immunoSEQ multiplex PCR; TCRdb's copy has only in-frame clones and leaves some out. The sample includes about 110,000 clones, roughly 43% seen only once; the top ten take about 0.07%. Study-level points and caveats: It was not settled here whether HLA type affects TCRB rearrangement. Type 1 diabetes patients showed fewer insertions and more deletions at VDJ junctions. Moderate yet significant TCRB CDR3 shortening was seen in Type 1 diabetes patients in all four CD4+ subsets.

The receptor was derived from a young woman in good health. V gene TRBV28 combines with J gene TRBJ1-5; TRBD1 might be the D (6 bases). What was sequenced was stem cell memory CD4+ T cells from blood. CDR3 region: CASSRGGSNQPQHF. The CDR3 nucleotides read TGTGCCAGCAGTCGAGGGGGTAGCAATCAGCCCCAGCATTTT.